This T cell receptor (beta chain) was obtained from a study of post-analysis software for immune sequencing data. Study-level findings and limits: Five TRBV segments (TRBV5-6, TRBV5-1 and TRBV20-1 among them) occurred more frequently in patients than in controls.

Each TCR beta cDNA library carried unique molecular identifiers. From the PCR reads, TCRdb called clonotypes with MiXCR, one entry per CDR3 protein. The data contain around 770,000 distinct CDR3 sequences, approximately 44% of them singletons. A note on this clonotype: The antigen is not known.

The CDR3 has 15 residues. The V gene lost 6 bases and the J gene lost 1 base, with 18 bases spanning the gap. The germline V gene encodes CDR1 DFQATT and CDR2 SNEGSKA (reference sequence). The sequencing sample was made of blood. The origin of this receptor is a girl aged 5-17 years with multiple sclerosis. The chain couples TRBV20-1 to TRBJ1-1; D is ambiguous. This CDR3 is CSAKRAIATNTEAFF. DNA for the CDR3: TGCAGTGCCAAGAGGGCGATAGCAACGAACACTGAAGCTTTCTTT.